Listed here are 15 T cell receptor beta chains from one sample, sequenced in a study of cytomegalovirus exposure and HLA in healthy donors (dated 2017 in TCRdb). The library was generated by the immunoSEQ multiplex PCR assay. For the multiplex PCR, a mixture combining 60 forward primers for TCR Vbeta segments and 13 reverse primers for TCR Jbeta segments was used. TCRdb took this table from immuneACCESS and kept in-frame rearrangements with V and J called. Such tables lack part of the clones; where checked against another copy, unresolved V genes explain under half of the gap, and the rest is unexplained. This sample is represented by approximately 290,000 clones; over 70% of them were singletons. The leading ten clones occupy about 0.3% of the sample. The sequenced sample consisted of PBMCs. Every receptor here comes from a girl aged 2-10 years in good health and CMV-seronegative.

This clone has just one count. The chain employs TRBV6-5 and TRBJ1-1; 7 bases are a match to TRBD1. J was trimmed by 5 bases and V by 6 bases; bases with no gene match: 6. The CDR3 is 13 residues long. Germline loops: CDR1 MNHEY, CDR2 SVGAGI. This CDR3 is CASSGTVRTEAFF. The CDR3 DNA follows: TGTGCCAGCAGCGGGACAGTGAGAACTGAAGCTTTCTTT.

This clone has a handful of counts. The chain has TRBV2 and TRBJ1-2; 7 positions match TRBD1. The CDR3 loop spans 15 amino acids. V dropped 6 bases and J dropped 7; count of bases not matched to a gene: 14. Germline CDR1 is SNHLY and CDR2 is FYNNEI. CDR3 residues: CASRRSPGQSGGYTF. CDR3 bases: TGTGCCAGCAGACGCTCGCCGGGACAGTCTGGTGGCTACACCTTC.

CDR3 region: CASSRQGSPYYEQYF. CDR3 coding DNA: TGTGCCAGCAGCAGACAGGGGTCACCTTACTACGAGCAGTACTTC. The chain joins TRBV7-9 to TRBJ2-7, with 8 positions matching TRBD1. This CDR3 spans 15 amino acids. V was pared by 5 bases and J by 3 bases, with 9 bases of the junction left unmatched. CDR1 is SEHNR, CDR2 FQNEAQ, per germline (reference sequence).

The rearrangement joins TRBV5-4 to TRBJ1-2; no firm D call. The CDR3 is made up of 13 amino acids. Per germline, CDR1 SGHNT and CDR2 YYREEE (reference sequence). Trimming left V 5 bases short and J 8 bases short, with 16 bases between. CDR3 nucleotide sequence: TGTGCCAGCAGACGGGTTTCCTCGGGAGGCTACACCTTC. Its protein is CASRRVSSGGYTF.

The chain combines TRBV19 with TRBJ1-1; D is unclear. This CDR3 spans 14 amino acids. Germline V gene sequence: CDR1 LNHDA, CDR2 SQIVND (reference sequence). Trimming shortened V by 7 bases and J by 0 bases, and 12 bases separated the two germline ends. The CDR3 coding sequence is TGTGCCAGTACCCCACTTCTTCTGAACACTGAAGCTTTCTTT. Translation gives CASTPLLLNTEAFF.

This clone was counted once. Here the CDR3 DNA reads TGTGCCAGCTCACAGAGACGGGACAGGGTTAACTATGGCTACACCTTC. The encoded protein is CASSQRRDRVNYGYTF. The chain recombines TRBV18 with TRBJ1-2; 9 positions match TRBD1. The V and J ends lost 4 bases and 1 base, in that order; junction bases with no gene match: 7. CDR3 size: 16 residues. Germline CDR1 KGHSH, CDR2 LQKENI.

The chain uses TRBV29-1 and TRBJ2-7, with TRBD2 identical over 8 bases. This CDR3 is built from 16 residues. Per the germline V gene, CDR1 is SQVTM and CDR2 is ANQGSEA. Trimming removed 4 bases from V and 7 bases from J; junction bases left unmatched: 18. In DNA, the CDR3 is TGCAGCGTTGTTAGTGCCGGCGGGGGGCGGTCGGGAGAGCAGTACTTC. Residues: CSVVSAGGGRSGEQYF.

The rearrangement uses TRBV6-5 and TRBJ1-2; D is possibly TRBD1 (5 bases). The CDR3 is 12 amino acids. V lost 8 bases and J lost 8, with 15 bases in between. The germline gives CDR1 MNHEY, CDR2 SVGAGI. The CDR3: CASGHRRRGYTF. In DNA, the CDR3 is TGTGCCAGCGGTCACAGGCGCAGGGGCTACACCTTC.

The genes are TRBV7-9 and TRBJ2-1; tentative D call: TRBD2 (5 bases). The V end lost 1 base, the J end lost 0 bases, and 7 bases lay between the germline ends. Germline V gene data show CDR1 as SEHNR and CDR2 as FQNEAQ (reference sequence). The CDR3 extends over 15 amino acids. The CDR3 bases are TGTGCCAGCAGCTTAGGAGGGATCTCCTACAATGAGCAGTTCTTC. Translation: CASSLGGISYNEQFF.

This chain connects TRBV4-2 to TRBJ2-3, with 9 bases lining up with TRBD2. From germline, CDR1 is LGHNA and CDR2 YNFKEQ. The CDR3 has 17 residues. Germline trimming cut 1 base from V and 5 bases from J; bases unmatched to any gene: 10. The CDR3 sequence: CASSQVGGGGAQDTQYF. CDR3 in DNA: TGTGCCAGCAGCCAAGTCGGGGGCGGGGGGGCCCAAGATACGCAGTATTTT.

This clone was observed once. The rearrangement uses TRBV28 and TRBJ1-1, with D unclear. Trimming took off 5 bases at V and 4 bases at J, with 14 bases between the two ends. Germline CDR1 is MDHEN and CDR2 is SYDVKM. The CDR3 length is 14 residues. The CDR3, as DNA: TGTGCCAGCAGTCACGCCACGGTAGTCACTGAAGCTTTCTTT. Translating gives CASSHATVVTEAFF. The whole variable domain, remainder taken from reference TRBV28 and TRBJ1-1, is DVKVTQSSRYLVKRTGEKVFLECVQDMDHENMFWYRQDPGLGLRLIYFSYDVKMKEKGDIPEGYSVSREKKERFSLILESASTNQTSMYLCASSHATVVTEAFFGQGTRLTVV.

This clone was counted a single time. This chain joins TRBV2 and TRBJ2-7, with a tentative D call TRBD1 (5 bases). The germline V and J ends were trimmed by 5 bases and 6 bases, with 20 bases remaining between them. The germline V gene has CDR1 SNHLY and CDR2 FYNNEI. This CDR3 comprises 15 residues. CDR3 nucleotides: TGTGCCAGCAGTCCGAAGACTCTCCGCAGGGTCGAGCAGTACTTC. Protein product: CASSPKTLRRVEQYF. The variable domain in full, with the rest retrieved from reference TRBV2 and TRBJ2-7, is EPEVTQTPSHQVTQMGQEVILRCVPISNHLYFYWYRQILGQKVEFLVSFYNNEISEKSEIFDDQFSVERPDGSNFTLKIRSTKLEDSAMYFCASSPKTLRRVEQYFGPGTRLTVT.

A single count supports this clone. V usage is TRBV7-9 and J usage is TRBJ2-5; 9 bases match TRBD1. Trimming at V came to 5 bases and at J to 1 base, leaving 5 bases not matched to a gene. This CDR3 has 15 residues. From germline, CDR1 is SEHNR and CDR2 FQNEAQ (reference sequence). The CDR3 region is CASSPGDRAQETQYF. The DNA for the CDR3 is TGTGCCAGCAGCCCCGGGGACAGGGCCCAAGAGACCCAGTACTTC.

The rearrangement joins TRBV5-4 to TRBJ1-2, with D possibly matching TRBD1 (6 bases). CDR1 and CDR2 (germline): SGHNT, YYREEE (reference sequence). The CDR3 has 14 amino acids. Trimming took off 4 bases at V and 4 bases at J, with 14 bases between the two ends. This chain's CDR3 is CASSAKGVGYGYTF. CDR3 nucleotides: TGTGCCAGCAGCGCGAAGGGGGTTGGCTATGGCTACACCTTC.

This rearrangement joins TRBV7-9 to TRBJ2-3; D remains unclear. Trimming removed 0 bases from V and 4 bases from J, with 8 bases in between. From germline, CDR1 is SEHNR and CDR2 FQNEAQ (reference sequence). This CDR3 has 14 amino acids. The CDR3 is CASSLAYHPDTQYF. As DNA, the CDR3 is TGTGCCAGCAGCTTAGCCTACCACCCAGATACGCAGTATTTT.